This T cell receptor beta chain was sequenced in a study of blood T cell repertoires in COVID-19. Study background: Some COVID-19 samples were acute and others convalescent; all came from the United States, Italy and Spain. PBMCs, B-cell-depleted T cells, or T cells were the source of the cDNA or gDNA that made up the material.

Per the authors' pipeline: The authors estimated nucleated cell counts from reference gene primer amplification. Using immunoSEQ multiplex PCR, the repertoire was profiled, and TCRdb retains in-frame clones only, with some absent. Clone size and V and J calls were adopted from that table, with D and trimming inferred from the DNA. In the table there are under 250,000 clones, approximately 86% of which are singletons. The CDR3 contains 15 residues. This receptor was taken from an older woman who had recovered from COVID-19. The chain joins TRBV7-5 to TRBJ1-3; the listed D gene, TRBD1, was not tested against the DNA. TRBV7-5 is a recognized pseudogene. Source material: peripheral blood. The CDR3 DNA is TGTGCCAGAAGCTACGGACAGGGCACCGGAAACACCATATATTTT. It is translated as CARSYGQGTGNTIYF.